Presented here are 3 T cell receptor beta chains from one specimen sequenced in a study of HIV-infected patients and healthy controls. Reverse transcription used about 500 ng RNA and constant-region primers for alpha and beta. Alpha and beta chain libraries were made separately by chain-specific third strand synthesis with multiplexing indices. TCRdb used MiXCR to reprocess the 5' RACE reads, holding one entry per CDR3 protein. Of over 8,000 distinct CDR3 sequences listed, under 7% are singletons. Antiretroviral therapy had run roughly three months, about 14 weeks, before follow-up blood collection. Whole blood was used without fractionation, so all unsorted peripheral T cells were included. The specimen comprised blood, sampled during antiretroviral therapy. These receptors all stem from an adult with HIV infection. The donor label of this sample is uncertain.

In this sample, this clonotype turned up many times. DNA of the CDR3: TGTGCCAGCAGTGATTCAGATACGCAGTATTTT. Translation: CASSDSDTQYF. The J gene is TRBJ2-3, the V gene TRBV2; D call uncertain. Germline assignment: CDR1 SNHLY and CDR2 FYNNEI. CDR3 length: 11 amino acids. V was cut by 3 bases and J by 4 bases, with 2 bases left in between. The whole variable domain, remainder taken from reference TRBV2 and TRBJ2-3, is EPEVTQTPSHQVTQMGQEVILRCVPISNHLYFYWYRQILGQKVEFLVSFYNNEISEKSEIFDDQFSVERPDGSNFTLKIRSTKLEDSAMYFCASSDSDTQYFGPGTRLTVL.

This clonotype showed up many times. The chain carries TRBV6-5 and TRBJ1-2; tentatively, D is TRBD1 (6 bases). The CDR3 is 13 amino acids. V was trimmed by 2 bases and J by 3 bases, leaving 7 bases between them. Germline V gives CDR1 MNHEY, CDR2 SVGAGI. CDR3 DNA: TGTGCCAGCAGTTACCGACAGGACTATGGCTACACCTTC. Its translation is CASSYRQDYGYTF.

This clonotype has a count of ten or more. The chain carries TRBV27 and TRBJ1-5, with D unclear. Between the trimmed V and J ends, which lost 1 base and 2 bases, there was a span of 9 bases. CDR1 and CDR2 (germline): MNHEY, SMNVEV (reference sequence). The CDR3 is 15 amino acids. The CDR3 DNA reads as TGTGCCAGCAGTTTATTAGGAATTGGCAATCAGCCCCAGCATTTT. Its protein product is CASSLLGIGNQPQHF.